The 19 T cell receptor beta chains presented below share a single source sample, sequenced in a study of follicular helper T cells after annual influenza vaccination. Time point in this sample: 2015-2016 season, pre-vaccination. Sequencing was performed with immunoSEQ multiplex PCR; in TCRdb, only in-frame clones are kept and a portion is missing. The sample has about 6,500 clones, 82% seen once. The sequenced sample was CXCR5- memory CD4+ T cells sorted from blood, obtained on the day of influenza vaccination. The receptors were gathered from an adult who received the influenza vaccine.

The chain carries TRBV5-1 and TRBJ2-3; the match to TRBD1 covers 7 bases. V lost 10 bases to trimming and J lost 0 bases; unmatched junction nucleotides: 14. The CDR3 extends over 16 amino acids. CDR1 and CDR2 (germline): SGHRS, YFSETQ. The CDR3 protein is CAGKRGPESSTDTQYF. In DNA, the CDR3 is TGCGCCGGCAAAAGGGGGCCCGAGTCTAGCACAGATACGCAGTATTTT.

The chain recombines TRBV4-2 with TRBJ1-2, with D maybe TRBD1 (6 bases). The CDR3 runs 14 residues. Germline-derived CDR1 and CDR2 are LGHNA and YNFKEQ. V shed 4 bases and J shed 5 bases, with 14 bases lying between them. The CDR3 reads CASSPTGQRYGYTF. The CDR3 region has the DNA TGTGCCAGCAGCCCTACTGGACAGCGTTATGGCTACACCTTC.

V is TRBV18 and J is TRBJ2-7; 11 nucleotides agree with TRBD2. CDR1 is KGHSH and CDR2 is LQKENI in the germline V gene. Trimming cost V 5 bases and J 3 bases; bases outside gene matches: 18. The CDR3 extends over 19 amino acids. As DNA, the CDR3 is TGTGCCAGCTCAGCTAGCCTAGCGGGGGGCACCTCTCAACTCTACGAGCAGTACTTC. It encodes CASSASLAGGTSQLYEQYF. The full variable domain, its missing parts supplied by reference TRBV18 and TRBJ2-7, is NAGVMQNPRHLVRRRGQEARLRCSPMKGHSHVYWYRQLPEEGLKFMVYLQKENIIDESGMPKERFSAEFPKEGPSILRIQQVVRGDSAAYFCASSASLAGGTSQLYEQYFGPGTRLTVT.

In DNA form, the CDR3 reads TGTGCCAGCTCACCACCGAGGGTGTTAGCCGCCTACAATGAGCAGTTCTTC. Protein sequence: CASSPPRVLAAYNEQFF. The V call is TRBV18, the J call TRBJ2-1; perhaps TRBD2 as D (5 bases). The germline gives CDR1 KGHSH, CDR2 LQKENI. The CDR3 runs to 17 residues. The V gene lost 0 bases and the J gene lost 2 bases, with 14 bases spanning the gap.

This chain uses TRBV5-1 with TRBJ2-3; 7 positions agree with TRBD2. The CDR3 covers 15 residues. Losses at the gene ends were 1 base for V and 4 bases for J; bases not matched to a gene: 6. Germline V CDR1 and CDR2: SGHRS, YFSETQ. CDR3 sequence reads: CASSLNQRGSDTQYF. The CDR3 region has the DNA TGCGCCAGCAGCTTGAACCAGCGGGGTTCAGATACGCAGTATTTT.

J is TRBJ1-4 and V is TRBV5-6, with D hard to call. The CDR3 runs 17 residues. From germline, CDR1 is SGHDT and CDR2 YYEEEE. V dropped 1 base and J dropped 5 bases, with 18 bases sitting between them. The CDR3 sequence: CASSLMFKGRKNEKLFF. The DNA for the CDR3 is TGTGCCAGCAGCTTGATGTTTAAGGGCCGGAAGAATGAAAAACTGTTTTTT. The complete variable domain, with remaining parts taken from reference TRBV5-6 and TRBJ1-4, reads DAGVTQSPTHLIKTRGQQVTLRCSPKSGHDTVSWYQQALGQGPQFIFQYYEEEERQRGNFPDRFSGHQFPNYSSELNVNALLLGDSALYLCASSLMFKGRKNEKLFFGSGTQLSVL.

The chain recombines TRBV5-4 with TRBJ1-2; D is ambiguous. The V gene lost 0 bases and the J gene lost 0 bases, with 15 bases spanning the gap. The CDR3 is made up of 17 amino acids. From germline, CDR1 is SGHNT and CDR2 YYREEE (reference sequence). DNA for the CDR3: TGTGCCAGCAGCTTGGGCGGTTGGCAGCAAGCTAACTATGGCTACACCTTC. It translates to CASSLGGWQQANYGYTF.

The J gene is TRBJ2-7, the V gene TRBV5-1; 8 nucleotides line up with TRBD1. V shed 2 bases, J shed 2 bases, and the junction held 9 bases outside the gene matches. The germline V gene has CDR1 SGHRS and CDR2 YFSETQ. This CDR3 has 16 residues. The CDR3 loop is CASSLGAQGDPYEQYF. The CDR3, as DNA: TGCGCCAGCAGCTTAGGGGCACAGGGGGACCCCTACGAGCAGTACTTC. Drawing the rest from reference TRBV5-1 and TRBJ2-7, the complete variable domain is KAGVTQTPRYLIKTRGQQVTLSCSPISGHRSVSWYQQTPGQGLQFLFEYFSETQRNKGNFPGRFSGRQFSNSRSEMNVSTLELGDSALYLCASSLGAQGDPYEQYFGPGTRLTVT.

The DNA for the CDR3 is TGTGCCAGTAGTATGGCCGGGACAGCCGCTATAAACACCATATATTTT. It encodes CASSMAGTAAINTIYF. This chain links TRBV19 with TRBJ1-3, with TRBD1 matching over 7 bases. V trimming: 3 bases; J trimming: 6 bases; junction bases outside the gene matches: 11. The CDR3 is 16 amino acids. Germline CDR1 LNHDA, CDR2 SQIVND (reference sequence).

This chain uses TRBV2 with TRBJ1-1; no reliable D call. This CDR3 has 14 amino acids. Germline loops: CDR1 SNHLY, CDR2 FYNNEI. V lost 6 bases, J lost 5 bases, and 16 bases lay in between. CDR3 nucleotide sequence: TGTGCCAGCAGAGAGGGTTGGGTTCGGACTGAAGCTTTCTTT. Encoded protein: CASREGWVRTEAFF.

V and J are TRBV21-1 and TRBJ1-4. TRBV21-1 is termed a pseudogene. This CDR3 has 17 amino acids. The chain's CDR3 is CASSLIRPLRLCEKLFF. In DNA, the CDR3 is TGTGCCAGCAGCTTGATCCGTCCGTTGCGGTTATGTGAAAAACTGTTTTTT.

V usage is TRBV10-3 and J usage is TRBJ1-5; no firm D call. This CDR3 spans 15 amino acids. Germline CDR1 is ENHRY and CDR2 is SYGVKD. Trimming left V 6 bases short and J 0 bases short, with 12 bases between. In nucleotides, the CDR3 is TGTGCCATCAGGGCCGACGGATATAGCAATCAGCCCCAGCATTTT. It is translated as CAIRADGYSNQPQHF.

The chain joins TRBV6-6 to TRBJ2-7; 9 bases fit TRBD1. CDR3 length equals 13 residues. The germline V gene has CDR1 MNHNY and CDR2 SVGAGI (reference sequence). The ends lost 6 bases at V and 5 bases at J; junction bases unmatched: 5. CDR3 nucleotide sequence: TGTGCCAGCAGCCGGACAGGGGAAAACGAGCAGTACTTC. This gives the protein CASSRTGENEQYF.

This chain connects TRBV28 to TRBJ2-1; D might be TRBD1 or TRBD2, each matching 6 bases. This CDR3 is built from 12 residues. Germline CDR1 MDHEN, CDR2 SYDVKM. V was trimmed by 2 bases and J by 10 bases, leaving 9 bases between them. For the CDR3, the DNA is TGTGCCAGCAGTTTAACCGGGGGCGAGCAGTTCTTC. Protein sequence: CASSLTGGEQFF.

The chain couples TRBV19 to TRBJ1-3; TRBD1 matches 11 bases. From germline, CDR1 is LNHDA and CDR2 SQIVND (reference sequence). The CDR3 length is 19 residues. J was trimmed by 3 bases and V by 3 bases; bases with no gene match: 13. The DNA for the CDR3 is TGTGCCAGTAGTATGGTTATGAGGACAGGGGGCTCGAGTGGAAACACCATATATTTT. As protein: CASSMVMRTGGSSGNTIYF.

The chain uses TRBV5-1 and TRBJ2-2; D is perhaps TRBD2 (5 bases). CDR1 is SGHRS, CDR2 YFSETQ, per germline. The CDR3 sequence is 14 residues long. V was shortened by 0 bases and J by 6 bases, with 9 bases between the two germline ends. The DNA for the CDR3 is TGCGCCAGCAGCTTGGACGGGATCTCCGGGGAGCTGTTTTTT. This codes for CASSLDGISGELFF.

The chain has TRBV29-1 and TRBJ1-5, with no clear D. Germline CDR1 reads SQVTM; CDR2 reads ANQGSEA. The CDR3 totals 13 residues. CDR3 sequence: CSAAQGNDQPQHF. The DNA for the CDR3 is TGCAGTGCTGCTCAAGGCAACGATCAGCCCCAGCATTTT.

The chain has TRBV6-6 and TRBJ2-5; 9 positions match TRBD2. Germline-derived CDR1 and CDR2 are MNHNY and SVGAGI (reference sequence). Germline trimming cut 2 bases from V and 6 bases from J; bases unmatched to any gene: 4. This CDR3 region has 14 residues. CDR3 nucleotide sequence: TGTGCCAGCAGTTACCCTAGCGGGGCAAAGACCCAGTACTTC. Protein: CASSYPSGAKTQYF.

This rearrangement joins TRBV6-1 to TRBJ2-7, with 13 bases lining up with TRBD2. Germline-derived CDR1 and CDR2 are MNHNS and SASEGT. CDR3 length equals 13 residues. With 5 bases clipped from V and 9 bases from J, the junction kept 4 bases outside the gene matches. CDR3 bases: TGTGCCAGCAGTACTAGCGGGAGGGTAGGGCAGTACTTC. It encodes CASSTSGRVGQYF.